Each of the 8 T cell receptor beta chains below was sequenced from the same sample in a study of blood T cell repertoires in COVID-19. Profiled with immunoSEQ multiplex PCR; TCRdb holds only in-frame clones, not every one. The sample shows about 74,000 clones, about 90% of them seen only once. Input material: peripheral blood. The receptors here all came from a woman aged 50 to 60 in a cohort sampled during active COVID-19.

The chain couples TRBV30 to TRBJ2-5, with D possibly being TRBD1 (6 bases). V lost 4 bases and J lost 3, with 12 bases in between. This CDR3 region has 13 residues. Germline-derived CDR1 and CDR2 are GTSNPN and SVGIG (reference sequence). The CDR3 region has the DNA TGTGCCTGGACCTACAGGGAGAAAGAGACCCAGTACTTC. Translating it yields CAWTYREKETQYF.

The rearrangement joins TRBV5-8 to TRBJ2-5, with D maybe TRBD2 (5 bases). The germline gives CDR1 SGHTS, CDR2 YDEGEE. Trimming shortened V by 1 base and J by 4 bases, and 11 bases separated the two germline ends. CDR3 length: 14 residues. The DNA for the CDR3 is TGTGCCAGCAGCTTGTCCCCTGGGAGAGAGACCCAGTACTTC. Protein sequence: CASSLSPGRETQYF.

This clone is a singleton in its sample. In DNA, the CDR3 is TGTGCCAGTAGTATTATCCATCGGGGGACTGAAGCTTTCTTT. It yields the protein CASSIIHRGTEAFF. The chain uses TRBV19 and TRBJ1-1, with D possibly matching TRBD1 (5 bases). V gave up 3 bases and J gave up 5 bases, with 13 bases separating them. The CDR3 has 14 residues. Germline values: CDR1 LNHDA, CDR2 SQIVND (reference sequence).

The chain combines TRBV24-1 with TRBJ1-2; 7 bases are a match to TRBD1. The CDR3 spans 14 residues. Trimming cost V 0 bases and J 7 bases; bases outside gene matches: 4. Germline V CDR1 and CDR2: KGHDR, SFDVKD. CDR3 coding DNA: TGTGCCACCAGTGATTTGGGACAGGATGGTGGCTACACCTTC. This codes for CATSDLGQDGGYTF.

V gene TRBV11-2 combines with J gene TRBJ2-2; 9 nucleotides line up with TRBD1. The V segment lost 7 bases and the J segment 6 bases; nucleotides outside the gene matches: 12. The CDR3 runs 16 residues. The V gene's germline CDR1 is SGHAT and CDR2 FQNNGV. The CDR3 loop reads CASTIAGTGKAGELFF. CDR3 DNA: TGTGCCAGCACCATTGCAGGGACAGGGAAGGCCGGGGAGCTGTTTTTT.

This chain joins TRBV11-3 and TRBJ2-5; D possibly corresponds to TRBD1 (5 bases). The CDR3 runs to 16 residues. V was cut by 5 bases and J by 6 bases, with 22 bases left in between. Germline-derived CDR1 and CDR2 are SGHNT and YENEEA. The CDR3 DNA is TGTGCCAGCAGCCTACTCCCTAATGGGGCGGATAAGACCCAGTACTTC. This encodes CASSLLPNGADKTQYF.

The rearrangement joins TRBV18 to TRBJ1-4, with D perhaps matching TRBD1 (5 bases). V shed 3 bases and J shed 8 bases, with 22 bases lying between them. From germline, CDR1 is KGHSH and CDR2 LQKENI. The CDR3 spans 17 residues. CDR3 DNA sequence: TGTGCCAGCTCACCCGGTCAGGGTCCCCCCTGGGCGGAAAAACTGTTTTTT. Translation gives CASSPGQGPPWAEKLFF. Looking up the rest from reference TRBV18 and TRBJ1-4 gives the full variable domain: NAGVMQNPRHLVRRRGQEARLRCSPMKGHSHVYWYRQLPEEGLKFMVYLQKENIIDESGMPKERFSAEFPKEGPSILRIQQVVRGDSAAYFCASSPGQGPPWAEKLFFGSGTQLSVL.

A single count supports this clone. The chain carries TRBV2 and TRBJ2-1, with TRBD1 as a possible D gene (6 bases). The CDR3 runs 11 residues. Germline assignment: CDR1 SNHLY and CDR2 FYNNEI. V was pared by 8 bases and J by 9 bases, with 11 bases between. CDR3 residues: CASGVGGEQFF. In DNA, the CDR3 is TGTGCCAGCGGGGTAGGGGGTGAGCAGTTCTTC.